A selection of T cell receptor beta chains follows, all from one sample in a study of long-term antiretroviral therapy in people with HIV. The repertoire was sequenced with immunoSEQ multiplex PCR; TCRdb's copy has only in-frame clones and lacks some. The sample gives tens of thousands of clones, under 85% of which show up once; about 7.7% is in the top ten. Sequencing used unsorted PBMCs, obtained 3 years after starting antiretroviral therapy. All receptors come from a man in his forties with HIV. Both conserved end residues are part of each CDR3. Fields, in order: J gene, V gene, clone size, D gene, CDR3 protein, CDR3 DNA. D genes are given only for firm matches. Clone size is given for some rows only: seen once, a few or many times, or a class if the clone is expanded.

j_call: TRBJ1-4; v_call: TRBV11-2; clone_size: once; d_call: TRBD1; cdr3_aa: CASRLTGSDEKLFF; cdr3_nt: TGTGCCAGCAGGCTGACAGGGAGTGATGAAAAACTGTTTTTT
j_call: TRBJ2-1; v_call: TRBV30; clone_size: .; d_call: TRBD2; cdr3_aa: CAWRDGGGVSEQFF; cdr3_nt: TGTGCCTGGAGAGACGGGGGAGGGGTGAGTGAGCAGTTCTTC
j_call: TRBJ2-7; v_call: TRBV19; clone_size: .; d_call: TRBD2; cdr3_aa: CASSILAGGPDEQYF; cdr3_nt: TGTGCCAGTAGTATCCTCGCGGGAGGGCCGGACGAGCAGTACTTC
j_call: TRBJ1-1; v_call: TRBV6-1; clone_size: .; d_call: .; cdr3_aa: CASSEGFVRLNTEAFF; cdr3_nt: TGTGCCAGCAGTGAAGGATTTGTCAGATTGAACACTGAAGCTTTCTTT
j_call: TRBJ1-5; v_call: TRBV6-1; clone_size: few; d_call: .; cdr3_aa: CASIPPGRPYQPQHF; cdr3_nt: TGTGCCAGCATTCCCCCGGGCCGCCCCTATCAGCCCCAGCATTTT
j_call: TRBJ1-2; v_call: TRBV2; clone_size: .; d_call: .; cdr3_aa: CASRAGTRGYTF; cdr3_nt: TGTGCCAGCAGAGCCGGGACGCGTGGCTACACCTTC
j_call: TRBJ2-7; v_call: TRBV7-9; clone_size: .; d_call: TRBD1; cdr3_aa: CASSSSRGTGAYEQYF; cdr3_nt: TGTGCCAGCAGCTCTAGCCGTGGGACAGGGGCCTACGAGCAGTACTTC
j_call: TRBJ2-7; v_call: TRBV14; clone_size: .; d_call: .; cdr3_aa: CASSQEMGRGYEQYF; cdr3_nt: TGTGCCAGCAGCCAAGAAATGGGTCGGGGCTACGAGCAGTACTTC
j_call: TRBJ2-3; v_call: TRBV2; clone_size: .; d_call: TRBD2; cdr3_aa: CASSEGVAGLTDTQYF; cdr3_nt: TGTGCCAGCAGTGAAGGAGTAGCGGGACTAACAGATACGCAGTATTTT
j_call: TRBJ2-7; v_call: TRBV7-8; clone_size: .; d_call: .; cdr3_aa: CASSQQGRIHEQYF; cdr3_nt: TGTGCCAGCAGCCAACAGGGGAGGATTCACGAGCAGTACTTC
j_call: TRBJ2-7; v_call: TRBV4-2; clone_size: once; d_call: TRBD2; cdr3_aa: CASSQDYLGLANEQYF; cdr3_nt: TGTGCCAGCAGCCAAGATTATTTGGGACTAGCAAACGAGCAGTACTTC
j_call: TRBJ2-1; v_call: TRBV19; clone_size: .; d_call: TRBD1; cdr3_aa: CASSFYRGSSSYNEQFF; cdr3_nt: TGTGCCAGTAGTTTTTACAGGGGTAGTAGCTCCTACAATGAGCAGTTCTTC
j_call: TRBJ1-6; v_call: TRBV30; clone_size: .; d_call: .; cdr3_aa: CAWSPRPGPNSPLHF; cdr3_nt: TGTGCCTGGAGTCCTCGCCCCGGACCGAATTCACCCCTCCACTTT
j_call: TRBJ1-2; v_call: TRBV30; clone_size: .; d_call: .; cdr3_aa: CAWSWGANYGYTF; cdr3_nt: TGTGCCTGGAGTTGGGGGGCTAACTATGGCTACACCTTC
j_call: TRBJ2-1; v_call: TRBV30; clone_size: .; d_call: .; cdr3_aa: CAWKAGFTYNEQFF; cdr3_nt: TGTGCCTGGAAGGCGGGGTTCACCTACAATGAGCAGTTCTTC
j_call: TRBJ1-6; v_call: TRBV7-9; clone_size: .; d_call: .; cdr3_aa: CASSLVGVHNSPLHF; cdr3_nt: TGTGCCAGCAGCTTAGTAGGCGTCCATAATTCACCCCTCCACTTT
j_call: TRBJ2-7; v_call: TRBV27; clone_size: few; d_call: TRBD2; cdr3_aa: CARKLAGESYEQYF; cdr3_nt: TGTGCCCGTAAATTAGCGGGGGAGTCCTACGAGCAGTACTTC
j_call: TRBJ2-7; v_call: TRBV5-1; clone_size: .; d_call: .; cdr3_aa: CASSRDGYYEQYF; cdr3_nt: TGCGCCAGCAGCAGGGACGGATATTACGAGCAGTACTTC
j_call: TRBJ2-7; v_call: TRBV19; clone_size: .; d_call: TRBD2; cdr3_aa: CASSIGTSGSHEQYF; cdr3_nt: TGTGCCAGTAGTATAGGGACTAGCGGGAGCCACGAGCAGTACTTC
j_call: TRBJ2-1; v_call: TRBV5-4; clone_size: .; d_call: TRBD1; cdr3_aa: CASSKQGASYNEQFF; cdr3_nt: TGTGCCAGCAGCAAACAGGGGGCGTCCTACAATGAGCAGTTCTTC
j_call: TRBJ1-5; v_call: TRBV2; clone_size: once; d_call: TRBD1; cdr3_aa: CASGKEGTGGNQPQHF; cdr3_nt: TGTGCCAGCGGCAAAGAGGGGACAGGGGGAAATCAGCCCCAGCATTTT
j_call: TRBJ1-3; v_call: TRBV30; clone_size: .; d_call: .; cdr3_aa: CAWSFRVDSGNTIYF; cdr3_nt: TGTGCCTGGAGTTTCCGGGTCGACTCTGGAAACACCATATATTTT
j_call: TRBJ2-6; v_call: TRBV18; clone_size: .; d_call: .; cdr3_aa: CASSPFRPGRGSGANVLTF; cdr3_nt: TGTGCCAGCTCACCATTCCGACCGGGACGGGGCTCTGGGGCCAACGTCCTGACTTTC
j_call: TRBJ2-3; v_call: TRBV4-2; clone_size: .; d_call: TRBD1; cdr3_aa: CASSHRDRGGDTQYF; cdr3_nt: TGTGCCAGCAGCCACCGGGACAGGGGTGGAGATACGCAGTATTTT
j_call: TRBJ1-3; v_call: TRBV9; clone_size: few; d_call: .; cdr3_aa: CASSVGAFGNTIYF; cdr3_nt: TGTGCCAGCAGCGTAGGGGCATTTGGAAACACCATATATTTT
j_call: TRBJ1-3; v_call: TRBV5-1; clone_size: .; d_call: .; cdr3_aa: CASSWGTSSGNTIYF; cdr3_nt: TGCGCCAGCAGCTGGGGAACGAGCTCTGGAAACACCATATATTTT
j_call: TRBJ2-7; v_call: TRBV21-1; clone_size: .; d_call: .; cdr3_aa: CASSNGQGRINEQYF; cdr3_nt: TGTGCCAGCAGCAATGGGCAGGGGAGAATAAACGAGCAGTACTTC
j_call: TRBJ2-7; v_call: TRBV5-8; clone_size: .; d_call: .; cdr3_aa: CASSLNPYEQYF; cdr3_nt: TGTGCCAGCAGCCTGAATCCCTACGAGCAGTACTTC
j_call: TRBJ2-1; v_call: TRBV4-2; clone_size: .; d_call: .; cdr3_aa: CASSQDGLLNAGPQYNEQFF; cdr3_nt: TGTGCCAGCAGCCAAGATGGACTCCTTAACGCGGGCCCCCAGTACAATGAGCAGTTCTTC
j_call: TRBJ2-1; v_call: TRBV11-2; clone_size: .; d_call: .; cdr3_aa: CASSANEQFF; cdr3_nt: TGTGCCAGCAGCGCGAATGAGCAGTTCTTC
j_call: TRBJ2-1; v_call: TRBV7-6; clone_size: .; d_call: .; cdr3_aa: CASSFSTYNEQFF; cdr3_nt: TGTGCCAGCAGCTTCTCGACTTACAATGAGCAGTTCTTC
j_call: TRBJ2-2; v_call: TRBV19; clone_size: .; d_call: .; cdr3_aa: CASSHRDITGELFF; cdr3_nt: TGTGCCAGTAGTCACCGGGACATCACCGGGGAGCTGTTTTTT
j_call: TRBJ2-2; v_call: TRBV27; clone_size: .; d_call: TRBD2; cdr3_aa: CASMRRGTSGNTGELFF; cdr3_nt: TGTGCCAGCATGAGGCGAGGGACTAGCGGGAACACCGGGGAGCTGTTTTTT
j_call: TRBJ1-2; v_call: TRBV27; clone_size: .; d_call: .; cdr3_aa: CASSPTPGSVYGYTF; cdr3_nt: TGTGCCAGCAGTCCCACCCCCGGGTCGGTCTATGGCTACACCTTC
j_call: TRBJ2-5; v_call: TRBV19; clone_size: .; d_call: .; cdr3_aa: CASSPGGGGRETQYF; cdr3_nt: TGTGCCAGTAGCCCTGGAGGAGGGGGCCGGGAGACCCAGTACTTC
j_call: TRBJ1-6; v_call: TRBV6-6; clone_size: .; d_call: .; cdr3_aa: CASNLGPGSSPLHF; cdr3_nt: TGTGCCAGCAATTTGGGACCAGGGTCTTCACCCCTCCACTTT
j_call: TRBJ1-4; v_call: TRBV4-2; clone_size: .; d_call: TRBD1; cdr3_aa: CASSQQQGGVANEKLFF; cdr3_nt: TGTGCCAGCAGCCAACAACAGGGGGGAGTAGCTAATGAAAAACTGTTTTTT
j_call: TRBJ2-7; v_call: TRBV7-6; clone_size: .; d_call: .; cdr3_aa: CASSQALENEQYF; cdr3_nt: TGTGCCAGCAGCCAAGCTCTGGAAAACGAGCAGTACTTC
j_call: TRBJ2-7; v_call: TRBV4-1; clone_size: .; d_call: TRBD2; cdr3_aa: CASSQPGLAGGHYEQYF; cdr3_nt: TGCGCCAGCAGCCAACCCGGACTAGCGGGGGGCCACTACGAGCAGTACTTC
j_call: TRBJ2-5; v_call: TRBV18; clone_size: once; d_call: TRBD2; cdr3_aa: CASSLSLAGVGETQYF; cdr3_nt: TGTGCCAGCTCACTATCGCTAGCGGGAGTTGGAGAGACCCAGTACTTC
j_call: TRBJ2-5; v_call: TRBV18; clone_size: .; d_call: TRBD1; cdr3_aa: CASSPRDRGYQYQETQYF; cdr3_nt: TGTGCCAGCTCACCGAGGGACAGGGGGTACCAATACCAAGAGACCCAGTACTTC
j_call: TRBJ1-2; v_call: TRBV2; clone_size: .; d_call: TRBD1; cdr3_aa: CASSEVSGGDYGYTF; cdr3_nt: TGTGCCAGCAGTGAAGTTTCAGGGGGCGACTATGGCTACACCTTC
j_call: TRBJ1-5; v_call: TRBV5-6; clone_size: once; d_call: .; cdr3_aa: CASSHEVSNQPQHF; cdr3_nt: TGTGCCAGCAGCCACGAAGTTAGCAATCAGCCCCAGCATTTT
j_call: TRBJ2-3; v_call: TRBV11-3; clone_size: .; d_call: .; cdr3_aa: CASSLVGGDTQYF; cdr3_nt: TGTGCCAGCAGCTTAGTGGGAGGAGATACGCAGTATTTT
j_call: TRBJ1-1; v_call: TRBV5-1; clone_size: .; d_call: TRBD1; cdr3_aa: CASTLQGARDTEAFF; cdr3_nt: TGCGCCAGCACTTTGCAGGGGGCGCGGGACACTGAAGCTTTCTTT
j_call: TRBJ1-1; v_call: TRBV6-1; clone_size: once; d_call: TRBD1; cdr3_aa: CASLQGASDTEAFF; cdr3_nt: TGTGCCAGTTTACAGGGGGCGAGCGATACTGAAGCTTTCTTT
j_call: TRBJ1-2; v_call: TRBV5-1; clone_size: .; d_call: TRBD1; cdr3_aa: CASSHPQGGIYGYTF; cdr3_nt: TGCGCCAGCAGCCATCCCCAGGGGGGGATATATGGCTACACCTTC
j_call: TRBJ2-3; v_call: TRBV2; clone_size: .; d_call: .; cdr3_aa: CASSEYPYDTQYF; cdr3_nt: TGTGCCAGCAGTGAATACCCGTATGATACGCAGTATTTT
j_call: TRBJ2-3; v_call: TRBV11-3; clone_size: .; d_call: .; cdr3_aa: CASSPRETDTQYF; cdr3_nt: TGTGCCAGCTCTCCCAGGGAGACAGATACGCAGTATTTT
j_call: TRBJ1-2; v_call: TRBV29-1; clone_size: .; d_call: .; cdr3_aa: CSVEGHDSYGYTF; cdr3_nt: TGCAGCGTTGAAGGGCACGACAGCTATGGCTACACCTTC
j_call: TRBJ2-6; v_call: TRBV19; clone_size: .; d_call: .; cdr3_aa: CASELVGSGANVLTF; cdr3_nt: TGTGCCAGCGAACTTGTGGGATCTGGGGCCAACGTCCTGACTTTC
j_call: TRBJ2-7; v_call: TRBV13; clone_size: .; d_call: TRBD1; cdr3_aa: CASKPGQEATYEQYF; cdr3_nt: TGTGCCAGCAAACCGGGACAGGAAGCAACCTACGAGCAGTACTTC
j_call: TRBJ2-3; v_call: TRBV27; clone_size: .; d_call: .; cdr3_aa: CASSFTGRSTDTQYF; cdr3_nt: TGTGCCAGCAGTTTCACGGGGAGAAGCACAGATACGCAGTATTTT
j_call: TRBJ1-4; v_call: TRBV5-5; clone_size: .; d_call: .; cdr3_aa: CASTTGGDGEKLFF; cdr3_nt: TGTGCCAGCACAACCGGAGGGGATGGTGAAAAACTGTTTTTT
j_call: TRBJ1-5; v_call: TRBV6-1; clone_size: .; d_call: TRBD1; cdr3_aa: CASSETLSAQGFNQPQHF; cdr3_nt: TGTGCCAGCAGTGAAACGTTATCAGCACAGGGGTTCAATCAGCCCCAGCATTTT
j_call: TRBJ1-1; v_call: TRBV11-2; clone_size: .; d_call: .; cdr3_aa: CASSLDRGGYTEAFF; cdr3_nt: TGTGCCAGCAGCTTAGATAGGGGGGGTTACACTGAAGCTTTCTTT